A selection of T cell receptor beta chains follows, all from one sample in a study of somatic mutations in cytotoxic T cells in rheumatoid arthritis. Measured with immunoSEQ multiplex PCR; TCRdb has only the in-frame clones, and not every one. The data contain some 16,000 clones, about 80% of them seen just once; the ten biggest clones take up 10% to 15%. The material sequenced was CD8+ T cells sorted from blood. These receptors all come from an adult with rheumatoid arthritis. CDR3s include the opening cysteine and the closing phenylalanine or tryptophan.

v_gene	j_gene	CDR3aa
TRBV5-6	TRBJ2-2	CASSPHSHRELFF
TRBV27	TRBJ1-4	CASSPSRATNEKLFF
TRBV27	TRBJ1-2	CASSRTVGYGYTF
TRBV9	TRBJ1-1	CASSVATGRPGTEAFF
TRBV6-1	TRBJ2-1	CASSEASGGVNEQFF
TRBV5-6	TRBJ1-1	CASSRRRRDTEAFF
TRBV11-1	TRBJ2-3	CASRGPQGDTQYF
TRBV6-6	TRBJ2-2	CASSYSTTGELFF
TRBV30	TRBJ1-4	CASGRNEKLFF
TRBV6-1	TRBJ1-3	CASRAFGNTIYF
TRBV18	TRBJ1-2	CASSPVKEANYGYTF
TRBV6-7	TRBJ1-1	CASSGRTVMNTEAFF
TRBV7-9	TRBJ1-6	CASSLEGSGAVSPLHF
TRBV9	TRBJ2-1	CASSSAGNEQFF
TRBV11-2	TRBJ2-2	CASSLERGLAGAENTGELFF
TRBV5-6	TRBJ2-1	CASKPRDTGGYGEQFF
TRBV25-1	TRBJ2-1	CASSPGGQNEQFF
TRBV6-5	TRBJ1-4	CASSYVSLGKSEKLFF
TRBV4-1	TRBJ2-7	CASSQESPGTDYEQYF
TRBV28	TRBJ2-3	CASSPRTGDTDTQYF
TRBV6-5	TRBJ1-1	CASSYGGGEIF
TRBV7-9	TRBJ2-1	CASGRIGTLGGNEQFF
TRBV25-1	TRBJ2-3	CASSGTRGEKTDTQYF
TRBV6-4	TRBJ2-3	CASSETSGGADTQYF
TRBV5-1	TRBJ2-7	CASSEWGDEQYF
TRBV9	-	CASSVFTDGSYEQYF
TRBV7-9	TRBJ2-2	CASSFSQDSTGELFF
TRBV5-6	TRBJ2-3	CASRNDRGLGTQYF
TRBV7-8	TRBJ1-1	CASSLPQGALKNEAFF
TRBV14	TRBJ1-6	CASSQYSGPSSPLHF
TRBV4-1	TRBJ1-2	CASSQDRGNYGYTF
TRBV6-5	TRBJ1-1	CASSPSIGFFTEAFF
TRBV9	TRBJ1-6	CASSATGNSPLHF
TRBV10-3	TRBJ1-3	CAISESNTIYF
TRBV14	TRBJ1-4	CASSHYQGVNEKLFF
TRBV15	TRBJ2-1	CATSRDPTSGRNNEQFF
TRBV5-8	TRBJ1-2	CASSLSVVAHGYTF
TRBV7-9	TRBJ1-2	CASSSAPGDGYTF
TRBV14	TRBJ1-1	CASSARALNTEAFF
TRBV30	TRBJ2-3	CAWSSFSSQGPTDTQYF
TRBV6-4	TRBJ2-3	CASSGVAGGTDTQYF
TRBV6-6	TRBJ1-6	CASSYQGENSPLHF
TRBV7-3	TRBJ2-3	CASSYTSTDTQYF
TRBV30	TRBJ1-1	CAWKFPSTRVTEAFF
TRBV28	TRBJ1-6	CASRLGGPVSPHSPLHF
TRBV5-1	TRBJ1-5	CASSLEDSSNQPQHF
TRBV10-2	TRBJ2-2	CASSPGLAGGLNTGELFF
TRBV5-6	TRBJ1-1	CASSALGRGPNTEAFF